Below are 23 T cell receptor beta chains sequenced from a single sample in a study of blood T cells in healthy people across ages. With a J-beta primer mix and a sample-barcoded 5' primer, a second PCR ran about 6 to 11 cycles. MiXCR, applied by TCRdb to the 5' RACE reads, yields one record per CDR3 protein. The sample carries around 1,800,000 distinct CDR3 sequences, about two fifths recorded once. The specimen was blood. The receptors derive from a human donor in good health.

This clonotype has a handful of counts. V gene TRBV7-2 combines with J gene TRBJ2-4, with a tentative D call TRBD2 (6 bases). The J call may be mistaken, given a closer DNA end match to TRBJ2-7. The CDR3 consists of 13 residues. The germline CDR1 and CDR2 sequences are SGHTA and FQGNSA. CDR3 residues: CATAAGGQYEQYF. DNA of the CDR3: TGTGCCACTGCAGCGGGTGGGCAATACGAGCAGTACTTC.

V and J are TRBV2 and TRBJ2-3; 8 bases match TRBD2. The germline gives CDR1 SNHLY, CDR2 FYNNEI. V lost 5 bases and J lost 7; bases outside the gene matches: 14. The CDR3 is 16 residues long. The CDR3 DNA sequence: TGTGCCAGCAGTCCCGTAGGCGGGGGGACAAGCCATACGCAGTATTTT. Amino acid sequence: CASSPVGGGTSHTQYF.

The sample holds a few counts of this clonotype. The V and J genes are TRBV10-3 and TRBJ2-1, with TRBD2 matching 9 bases. This CDR3 has 16 residues. Germline loops: CDR1 ENHRY, CDR2 SYGVKD. The J segment lost 2 bases and the V segment lost 3 bases, leaving 5 bases of the junction unmatched. The CDR3 bases are TGTGCCATCAGTGAAAGCGGGGGGTCAGCCTACAATGAGCAGTTCTTC. It translates to CAISESGGSAYNEQFF.

V is TRBV6-2 or TRBV6-3 and J is TRBJ2-5; 8 nucleotides line up with TRBD2. This CDR3 contains 14 residues. The V gene's germline CDR1 is MNHEY and CDR2 SVGEGT. The ends lost 3 bases at V and 9 bases at J; junction bases unmatched: 9. In DNA, the CDR3 is TGTGCCAGCAGTTATCAGCGGGGGCCATCCCCCCAGTACTTC. This translates into CASSYQRGPSPQYF.

Of note for this clonotype: At one boundary the junction diverges from the germline segment, which might be a read error. V usage is TRBV4-3 and J usage is TRBJ2-4, with 11 positions matching TRBD2. The CDR3 contains 15 residues. Germline V CDR1 and CDR2: LGHNA, YSLEER. The CDR3 loop reads CASSQATSGGSTQDF. DNA for the CDR3: TGCGCCAGCAGCCAAGCAACTAGCGGGGGTTCGACGCAGGACTTC.

V gene TRBV24-1 combines with J gene TRBJ2-2; TRBD1 aligns across 7 bases. Germline-derived CDR1 and CDR2 are KGHDR and SFDVKD. The CDR3 is 14 amino acids. J was trimmed by 2 bases and V by 5 bases; bases with no gene match: 1. The CDR3, as DNA: TGTGCCACCAGTGGGGACAGAAACACCGGGGAGCTGTTTTTT. This sequence encodes CATSGDRNTGELFF.

Regarding this clonotype: One end of the junction does not line up with germline, which may come from a read error. This sequence joins TRBV15 and TRBJ1-1; 7 nucleotides agree with TRBD1. Germline V CDR1 and CDR2: LNHNV, YYDKDF (reference sequence). The CDR3 is made up of 15 amino acids. This chain's CDR3 is CVTSRDRTGYSEAFF. The CDR3 DNA is TGTGTCACCAGCAGAGATAGGACAGGATACTCTGAAGCTTTCTTT.

The chain employs TRBV12-3 or TRBV12-4 and TRBJ2-1; TRBD2 matches at 10 bases. The length of the CDR3 is 16 residues. V shed 5 bases, J shed 4 bases, and the junction held 8 bases outside the gene matches. The chain's CDR3 is CASSPPLAGVYNEQFF. CDR3 bases: TGTGCCAGCAGTCCCCCTCTAGCGGGGGTTTACAATGAGCAGTTCTTC.

V usage is TRBV9 and J usage is TRBJ2-3, with a possible D match to TRBD2 (6 bases). The CDR3 is 16 amino acids. Per germline, CDR1 SGDLS and CDR2 YYNGEE. The V and J ends lost 0 bases and 2 bases respectively, with 13 bases between them. The CDR3 region is CASSVVPAGPTDTQYF. CDR3 DNA sequence: TGTGCCAGCAGCGTAGTCCCAGCGGGTCCCACAGATACGCAGTATTTT. Complete variable domain (other parts from reference TRBV9 and TRBJ2-3): DSGVTQTPKHLITATGQRVTLRCSPRSGDLSVYWYQQSLDQGLQFLIQYYNGEERAKGNILERFSAQQFPDLHSELNLSSLELGDSALYFCASSVVPAGPTDTQYFGPGTRLTVL.

Details on this clonotype: Germline and junction disagree at one end, which may indicate a read error. The chain joins TRBV7-9 to TRBJ2-5; D perhaps matches TRBD2 (5 bases). Germline V gives CDR1 SEHNR, CDR2 FQNEAQ (reference sequence). The CDR3 has 15 amino acids. The CDR3 region has the DNA TGTGCCGGCAGCCCAGCTCCGGGATGGGGAGAGACCCAGTACTTC. It codes for CAGSPAPGWGETQYF.

The chain is built from TRBV2 and TRBJ2-7, with 7 bases identical to TRBD1. V dropped 3 bases and J dropped 0; count of bases not matched to a gene: 8. Germline V gene sequence: CDR1 SNHLY, CDR2 FYNNEI. The CDR3 extends over 16 amino acids. The CDR3 sequence is CASSDRQGPSSYEQYF. DNA of the CDR3: TGTGCCAGCAGTGACCGACAGGGTCCAAGCTCCTACGAGCAGTACTTC.

The rearrangement uses TRBV20-1 and TRBJ1-5; D is unresolved. V lost 6 bases to trimming and J lost 3 bases, with 18 bases between them. Germline CDR1 is DFQATT and CDR2 is SNEGSKA (reference sequence). The CDR3 totals 15 residues. CDR3 nucleotides: TGCAGTGCCACATCACCGGGAGGGTTCAATCAGCCCCAGCATTTT. Protein: CSATSPGGFNQPQHF.

The chain uses TRBV7-9 and TRBJ2-3, with D possibly matching TRBD1 (6 bases). Germline lookup yields CDR1 SEHNR and CDR2 FQNEAQ (reference sequence). Trimming cost V 1 base and J 1 base, with 12 bases left between them. This CDR3 region has 16 residues. The CDR3 nucleotides read TGTGCCAGCAGCTTAGATACAGGGCCCCGCACAGATACGCAGTATTTT. Protein: CASSLDTGPRTDTQYF.

The chain couples TRBV10-3 to TRBJ2-4, with D possibly matching TRBD2 (6 bases). CDR1 and CDR2 (germline): ENHRY, SYGVKD. The CDR3 is 13 residues long. Trimming pared 4 bases from V and 8 bases from J, leaving 12 bases between. The CDR3 DNA sequence: TGTGCCATCAGTGTAGCCCCGGGGGACATTCAGTACTTC. Its translation is CAISVAPGDIQYF.

The chain has TRBV12-3 or TRBV12-4 and TRBJ2-6, with TRBD1 matching over 10 bases. V shed 7 bases, J shed 0 bases, and the junction held 15 bases outside the gene matches. The CDR3 spans 20 residues. DNA for the CDR3: TGTGCCAGCATCCTAAAAACAGGGACAGGGGTTGGCTCTGGGGCCAACGTCCTGACTTTC. Translated, it gives CASILKTGTGVGSGANVLTF.

V and J are TRBV3-1 and TRBJ2-5; TRBD1 matches 9 bases. Germline V gene lookup returns CDR1 LGHDT and CDR2 YNNKEL (reference sequence). This CDR3 has 16 residues. V lost 1 base and J lost 3; bases outside the gene matches: 6. The CDR3 loop reads CASSQAGRTGEETQYF. As DNA, the CDR3 is TGTGCCAGCAGCCAAGCGGGGCGGACAGGGGAAGAGACCCAGTACTTC.

This clonotype has more than one count but fewer than ten. The chain is built from TRBV6-2 or TRBV6-3 and TRBJ2-6, with 8 bases identical to TRBD1. The length of the CDR3 is 16 residues. In germline, CDR1 is MNHEY, CDR2 SVGEGT. Trimming took 6 bases from V and 2 from J; bases not matched to a gene: 6. The CDR3, as DNA: TGTGCCAGCAGACCTCTCAGGGGGCCTGGGGCCAACGTCCTGACTTTC. This codes for CASRPLRGPGANVLTF.

The chain is built from TRBV4-1 and TRBJ2-5; D is ambiguous. Germline V gives CDR1 MGHRA, CDR2 YSYEKL. The CDR3 loop spans 14 amino acids. V lost 2 bases and J lost 1, with 8 bases in between. The CDR3 region is CASSQIGPQETQYF. For the CDR3, the DNA is TGCGCCAGCAGCCAAATAGGTCCCCAAGAGACCCAGTACTTC.

The chain has TRBV20-1 and TRBJ2-7, with 8 bases identical to TRBD1. J lost 2 bases, V lost 3 bases, and 6 bases had no gene match. The CDR3 contains 14 residues. Looked up from germline, CDR1 is DFQATT and CDR2 is SNEGSKA (reference sequence). CDR3 loop: CSASQGARAYEQYF. The CDR3 DNA sequence: TGCAGTGCTAGTCAGGGGGCGAGAGCCTACGAGCAGTACTTC.

This clonotype was seen a few times. This chain links TRBV4-3 with TRBJ2-3, with 9 bases that match TRBD1. This CDR3 has 17 residues. The V segment lost 3 bases and the J segment 4 bases; nucleotides outside the gene matches: 11. Germline V gene lookup returns CDR1 LGHNA and CDR2 YSLEER. The CDR3 sequence: CASSHAWGTGKADTQYF. CDR3 DNA sequence: TGCGCCAGCAGCCATGCCTGGGGGACAGGGAAAGCAGATACGCAGTATTTT.

This clonotype occurred a few times. Relative to the germline gene, one junction end is altered; a read error may explain this. The chain employs TRBV6-2 or TRBV6-3 and TRBJ2-1; 7 positions match TRBD1. The length of the CDR3 is 13 residues. From germline, CDR1 is MNHEY and CDR2 SVGEGT. In DNA form, the CDR3 reads TGTGCCAGCGTGAAAGGGGGCGTAATGGGGTCGTACTTC. This gives the protein CASVKGGVMGSYF.

This chain links TRBV2 with TRBJ2-5; D possibly matches TRBD1 or TRBD2 (7 bases each). The CDR3 runs 16 residues. The germline gives CDR1 SNHLY, CDR2 FYNNEI. The V end was cut by 0 bases, the J end by 5 bases, with 16 bases between. CDR3 DNA: TGTGCCAGCAGTGAAGCGCAGGGGGGGACCTGGGAGACCCAGTACTTC. Translating it yields CASSEAQGGTWETQYF.

The rearrangement uses TRBV24-1 and TRBJ2-1; D not certain. The CDR3 extends over 14 amino acids. The germline CDR1 and CDR2 sequences are KGHDR and SFDVKD. The germline V and J ends were trimmed by 5 bases and 6 bases, with 13 bases remaining between them. In DNA form, the CDR3 reads TGTGCCACCAGTGCAGGTAATTTCCCCAATGAGCAGTTCTTC. It codes for CATSAGNFPNEQFF.